These T cell receptor beta chains were read from a single sample in a study of cytomegalovirus exposure and HLA in healthy donors. Some clones are missing from TCRdb's copy, which holds only in-frame ones; the method was immunoSEQ multiplex PCR. This sample has roughly 250,000 clones, with about four fifths found just once. Sequencing was performed on PBMCs. These receptors all come from a middle-aged woman in good health and CMV-seropositive. Both conserved end residues are part of each CDR3. The D gene is left open where the match is weak. Size is omitted from some rows. Given values are once, few, many or a class for expanded clones.

v_gene: TRBV4-3; abundance: -; d_gene: -; j_gene: TRBJ1-2; CDR3aa: CASSQEGLGYTF; CDR3nt: TGCGCCAGCAGCCAAGAGGGACTTGGCTACACCTTC
v_gene: TRBV6-6; abundance: once; d_gene: -; j_gene: TRBJ1-2; CDR3aa: CASKKDSGGYTF; CDR3nt: TGTGCCAGCAAAAAAGATTCCGGTGGCTACACCTTC
v_gene: TRBV19; abundance: -; d_gene: -; j_gene: TRBJ1-6; CDR3aa: CASSRGASGGTYNSPLHF; CDR3nt: TGTGCCAGTAGTCGGGGGGCATCCGGGGGTACCTATAATTCACCCCTCCACTTT
v_gene: TRBV6-6; abundance: -; d_gene: TRBD1; j_gene: TRBJ1-2; CDR3aa: CASSYSVRGNYGYTF; CDR3nt: TGTGCCAGCAGTTACTCCGTCAGGGGGAACTATGGCTACACCTTC
v_gene: TRBV5-6; abundance: -; d_gene: TRBD2; j_gene: TRBJ2-7; CDR3aa: CASSRLGLAGGHEQYF; CDR3nt: TGTGCCAGCAGCCGCTTGGGACTAGCGGGAGGGCACGAGCAGTACTTC
v_gene: TRBV7-9; abundance: once; d_gene: TRBD1; j_gene: TRBJ2-7; CDR3aa: CASSSETGGFHEQYF; CDR3nt: TGTGCCAGCAGCTCTGAGACAGGGGGCTTCCACGAGCAGTACTTC
v_gene: TRBV7-9; abundance: -; d_gene: TRBD2; j_gene: TRBJ2-1; CDR3aa: CASSSYGLAGYNEQFF; CDR3nt: TGTGCCAGCAGCTCATACGGACTAGCGGGATACAATGAGCAGTTCTTC
v_gene: TRBV27; abundance: -; d_gene: TRBD1; j_gene: TRBJ2-7; CDR3aa: CASGTGSRYEQYF; CDR3nt: TGTGCCAGCGGGACAGGGAGTCGCTACGAGCAGTACTTC
v_gene: TRBV29-1; abundance: few; d_gene: -; j_gene: TRBJ1-5; CDR3aa: CSASPTGKCGQPQHF; CDR3nt: TGCAGCGCTTCGCCTACAGGGAAGTGTGGTCAGCCCCAGCATTTT
v_gene: TRBV28; abundance: once; d_gene: TRBD2; j_gene: TRBJ2-1; CDR3aa: CASSPPTSGAYNEQFF; CDR3nt: TGTGCCAGCAGTCCACCGACTAGCGGGGCCTACAATGAGCAGTTCTTC
v_gene: TRBV16; abundance: -; d_gene: TRBD1; j_gene: TRBJ1-5; CDR3aa: CASSPTYRGRGQPQHF; CDR3nt: TGTGCCAGCAGCCCTACCTACAGGGGGCGAGGTCAGCCCCAGCATTTT
v_gene: TRBV7-9; abundance: -; d_gene: -; j_gene: TRBJ2-7; CDR3aa: CASSLVLGQAYEQYF; CDR3nt: TGTGCCAGCAGCTTGGTCCTGGGGCAGGCCTACGAGCAGTACTTC
v_gene: TRBV28; abundance: -; d_gene: -; j_gene: TRBJ2-5; CDR3aa: CASSWQKETQYF; CDR3nt: TGTGCCAGCAGTTGGCAGAAAGAGACCCAGTACTTC
v_gene: TRBV29-1; abundance: -; d_gene: -; j_gene: TRBJ2-2; CDR3aa: CSVEDPRGRDFPGELFF; CDR3nt: TGCAGCGTTGAAGATCCCCGCGGCCGGGACTTCCCCGGGGAGCTGTTTTTT
v_gene: TRBV5-6; abundance: -; d_gene: TRBD2; j_gene: TRBJ2-3; CDR3aa: CASSLVGTSGRAVSDTQYF; CDR3nt: TGTGCCAGCAGCTTGGTAGGGACTAGCGGGAGGGCCGTCTCAGATACGCAGTATTTT
v_gene: TRBV30; abundance: -; d_gene: -; j_gene: TRBJ2-6; CDR3aa: CASKNPGVSGANGLTF; CDR3nt: TGTGCCTCGAAAAATCCAGGGGTGTCTGGGGCCAACGGCCTGACTTTC
v_gene: TRBV9; abundance: -; d_gene: -; j_gene: TRBJ2-3; CDR3aa: CASSLLPVTVNPTDTQYF; CDR3nt: TGTGCCAGCAGCCTCTTGCCTGTGACAGTAAACCCCACAGATACGCAGTATTTT
v_gene: TRBV7-8; abundance: -; d_gene: -; j_gene: TRBJ1-2; CDR3aa: CASSLGAGRTGGYGYTF; CDR3nt: TGTGCCAGCAGCTTAGGGGCTGGCAGGACTGGTGGCTATGGCTACACCTTC
v_gene: TRBV11-2; abundance: -; d_gene: -; j_gene: TRBJ2-1; CDR3aa: CASSPISPGRNEQFF; CDR3nt: TGTGCCAGCAGTCCCATTAGCCCCGGGAGAAATGAGCAGTTCTTC
v_gene: TRBV5-1; abundance: -; d_gene: -; j_gene: TRBJ2-5; CDR3aa: CASSFSPVNQETQYF; CDR3nt: TGCGCCAGCAGCTTTTCCCCAGTAAACCAAGAGACCCAGTACTTC
v_gene: TRBV27; abundance: few; d_gene: TRBD1; j_gene: TRBJ1-2; CDR3aa: CASSLYPGQGGGYTF; CDR3nt: TGTGCCAGCAGTTTATATCCAGGACAGGGCGGTGGCTACACCTTC
v_gene: TRBV7-2; abundance: -; d_gene: -; j_gene: TRBJ2-7; CDR3aa: CASSAGLFGNEQYF; CDR3nt: TGTGCCAGCAGCGCCGGACTGTTCGGGAACGAGCAGTACTTC
v_gene: TRBV19; abundance: -; d_gene: TRBD2; j_gene: TRBJ2-3; CDR3aa: CASSMAPGAGGTDTQYF; CDR3nt: TGTGCCAGTAGTATGGCTCCAGGAGCGGGAGGCACAGATACGCAGTATTTT
v_gene: TRBV9; abundance: -; d_gene: -; j_gene: TRBJ1-1; CDR3aa: CASSAGVGAGNTEAFF; CDR3nt: TGTGCCAGCAGCGCAGGAGTGGGGGCTGGGAACACTGAAGCTTTCTTT
v_gene: TRBV5-4; abundance: -; d_gene: TRBD2; j_gene: TRBJ2-2; CDR3aa: CASSLTSGVTGELFF; CDR3nt: TGTGCCAGCAGCTTGACTAGCGGAGTCACCGGGGAGCTGTTTTTT
v_gene: TRBV28; abundance: -; d_gene: -; j_gene: TRBJ2-1; CDR3aa: CASSKTSTEQFF; CDR3nt: TGTGCCAGCAGTAAAACTAGCACTGAGCAGTTCTTC
v_gene: TRBV7-9; abundance: -; d_gene: -; j_gene: TRBJ2-7; CDR3aa: CASSLALASDAYEQYF; CDR3nt: TGTGCCAGCAGCTTAGCACTGGCTAGCGATGCCTACGAGCAGTACTTC
v_gene: TRBV6-4; abundance: -; d_gene: -; j_gene: TRBJ1-4; CDR3aa: CASSDIATNEKLFF; CDR3nt: TGTGCCAGCAGTGATATCGCAACTAATGAAAAACTGTTTTTT
v_gene: TRBV28; abundance: -; d_gene: TRBD2; j_gene: TRBJ2-1; CDR3aa: CASSFPTSGPGGEQFF; CDR3nt: TGTGCCAGCAGTTTCCCGACTAGCGGGCCGGGGGGTGAGCAGTTCTTC
v_gene: TRBV6-5; abundance: -; d_gene: TRBD1; j_gene: TRBJ1-5; CDR3aa: CASSRGQGGGQPQHF; CDR3nt: TGTGCCAGCAGTAGAGGACAGGGGGGAGGGCAGCCCCAGCATTTT
v_gene: TRBV30; abundance: -; d_gene: -; j_gene: TRBJ1-5; CDR3aa: CAWSEGQPREPQHF; CDR3nt: TGTGCCTGGAGTGAAGGACAGCCTAGGGAGCCCCAGCATTTT
v_gene: TRBV19; abundance: -; d_gene: -; j_gene: TRBJ1-5; CDR3aa: CASSGALGFNQPQHF; CDR3nt: TGTGCCAGTAGTGGGGCGTTGGGTTTCAATCAGCCCCAGCATTTT
v_gene: TRBV19; abundance: -; d_gene: TRBD1; j_gene: TRBJ1-5; CDR3aa: CASSSAKTGYSNQPQHF; CDR3nt: TGTGCCAGTAGTTCCGCTAAGACAGGGTATAGCAATCAGCCCCAGCATTTT
v_gene: TRBV30; abundance: -; d_gene: -; j_gene: TRBJ1-1; CDR3aa: CAGSLQNTEAFF; CDR3nt: TGTGCCGGTAGTCTTCAGAACACTGAAGCTTTCTTT
v_gene: TRBV2; abundance: few; d_gene: TRBD1; j_gene: TRBJ1-2; CDR3aa: CASSQGQGTYANYGYTF; CDR3nt: TGTGCCAGCAGTCAGGGACAGGGGACCTACGCTAACTATGGCTACACCTTC
v_gene: TRBV19; abundance: -; d_gene: -; j_gene: TRBJ1-1; CDR3aa: CASSRSGADEAFF; CDR3nt: TGTGCCAGTAGTAGATCAGGTGCCGATGAAGCTTTCTTT
v_gene: TRBV5-1; abundance: -; d_gene: -; j_gene: TRBJ2-3; CDR3aa: CASSIPTGGKGDTQYF; CDR3nt: TGCGCCAGCAGCATCCCTACTGGGGGCAAGGGAGATACGCAGTATTTT
v_gene: TRBV5-1; abundance: -; d_gene: -; j_gene: TRBJ2-7; CDR3aa: CASSWANGEQYF; CDR3nt: TGCGCCAGCAGCTGGGCCAACGGCGAGCAGTACTTC
v_gene: TRBV6-5; abundance: once; d_gene: -; j_gene: TRBJ1-1; CDR3aa: CASSIPTATEAFF; CDR3nt: TGTGCCAGCAGTATACCGACAGCCACTGAAGCTTTCTTT
v_gene: TRBV7-9; abundance: -; d_gene: -; j_gene: TRBJ1-3; CDR3aa: CASSAGVGNTIYF; CDR3nt: TGTGCCAGCAGCGCGGGGGTTGGAAACACCATATATTTT
v_gene: TRBV6-4; abundance: once; d_gene: -; j_gene: TRBJ2-7; CDR3aa: CARDSQTNYEQYF; CDR3nt: TGTGCCAGGGACAGCCAAACTAACTACGAGCAGTACTTC
v_gene: TRBV7-9; abundance: -; d_gene: -; j_gene: TRBJ1-2; CDR3aa: CSSSLLASNGQNYGYTF; CDR3nt: TGTTCCAGCAGCCTCCTCGCCTCTAATGGACAGAACTATGGTTACACCTTC
v_gene: TRBV5-1; abundance: few; d_gene: -; j_gene: TRBJ2-7; CDR3aa: CASSSTGSITGEQYF; CDR3nt: TGCGCCAGCAGCTCAACCGGGTCAATCACGGGGGAGCAGTACTTC
v_gene: TRBV11-3; abundance: -; d_gene: TRBD1; j_gene: TRBJ2-7; CDR3aa: CASSPSGQANYEQYF; CDR3nt: TGTGCCAGCAGCCCGTCCGGACAGGCGAACTACGAGCAGTACTTC
v_gene: TRBV7-2; abundance: once; d_gene: TRBD2; j_gene: TRBJ2-3; CDR3aa: CASSPRLAADTQYF; CDR3nt: TGTGCCAGCAGCCCACGACTAGCCGCAGATACGCAGTATTTT
v_gene: TRBV28; abundance: -; d_gene: -; j_gene: TRBJ1-1; CDR3aa: CASRTVNTEAFF; CDR3nt: TGTGCCAGCAGAACAGTAAACACTGAAGCTTTCTTT
v_gene: TRBV7-9; abundance: -; d_gene: TRBD2; j_gene: TRBJ2-3; CDR3aa: CASSSPSGTSADTQYF; CDR3nt: TGTGCCAGCAGCTCGCCTAGCGGGACCTCGGCAGATACGCAGTATTTT
v_gene: TRBV28; abundance: -; d_gene: TRBD1; j_gene: TRBJ1-3; CDR3aa: CASSFLKTGSGNTIYF; CDR3nt: TGTGCCAGCAGTTTCCTAAAGACAGGGTCTGGAAACACCATATATTTT